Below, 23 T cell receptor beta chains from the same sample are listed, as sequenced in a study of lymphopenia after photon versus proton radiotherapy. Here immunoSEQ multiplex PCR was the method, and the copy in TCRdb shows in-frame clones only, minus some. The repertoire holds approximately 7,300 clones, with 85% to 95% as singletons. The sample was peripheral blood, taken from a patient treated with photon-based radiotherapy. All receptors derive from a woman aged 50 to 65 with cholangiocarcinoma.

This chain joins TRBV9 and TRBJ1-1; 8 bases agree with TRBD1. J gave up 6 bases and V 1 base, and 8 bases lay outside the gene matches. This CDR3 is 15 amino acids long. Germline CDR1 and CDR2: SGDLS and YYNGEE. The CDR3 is CASSVYPTGEAEAFF. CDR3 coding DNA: TGTGCCAGCAGCGTATACCCGACAGGGGAGGCTGAAGCTTTCTTT.

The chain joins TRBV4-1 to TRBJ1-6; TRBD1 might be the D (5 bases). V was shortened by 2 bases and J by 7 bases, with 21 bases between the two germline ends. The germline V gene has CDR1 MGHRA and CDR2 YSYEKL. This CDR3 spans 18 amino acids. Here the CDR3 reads CASSQPEGAGGRNSPLHF. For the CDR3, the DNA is TGCGCCAGCAGCCAACCAGAAGGGGCCGGGGGACGGAATTCACCCCTCCACTTT.

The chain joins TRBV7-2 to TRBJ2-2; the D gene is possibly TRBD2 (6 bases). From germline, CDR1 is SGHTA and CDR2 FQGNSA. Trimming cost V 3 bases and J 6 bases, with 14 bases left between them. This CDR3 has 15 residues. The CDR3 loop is CASSLSGERAGELFF. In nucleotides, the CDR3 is TGTGCCAGCAGCTTGTCGGGGGAACGGGCCGGGGAGCTGTTTTTT.

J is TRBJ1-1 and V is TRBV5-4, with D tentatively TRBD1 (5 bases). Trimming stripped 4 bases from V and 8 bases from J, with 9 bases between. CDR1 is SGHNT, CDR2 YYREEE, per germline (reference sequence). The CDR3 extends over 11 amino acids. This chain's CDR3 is CASSLNREAFF. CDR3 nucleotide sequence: TGTGCCAGCAGCCTTAACAGGGAAGCTTTCTTT. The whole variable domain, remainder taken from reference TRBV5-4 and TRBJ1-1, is ETGVTQSPTHLIKTRGQQVTLRCSSQSGHNTVSWYQQALGQGPQFIFQYYREEENGRGNFPPRFSGLQFPNYSSELNVNALELDDSALYLCASSLNREAFFGQGTRLTVV.

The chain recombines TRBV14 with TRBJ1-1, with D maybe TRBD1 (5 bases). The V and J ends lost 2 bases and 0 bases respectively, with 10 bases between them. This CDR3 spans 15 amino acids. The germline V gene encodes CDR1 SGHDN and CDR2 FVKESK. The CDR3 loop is CASSQRRGLNTEAFF. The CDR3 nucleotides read TGTGCCAGCAGCCAACGAAGGGGACTGAACACTGAAGCTTTCTTT.

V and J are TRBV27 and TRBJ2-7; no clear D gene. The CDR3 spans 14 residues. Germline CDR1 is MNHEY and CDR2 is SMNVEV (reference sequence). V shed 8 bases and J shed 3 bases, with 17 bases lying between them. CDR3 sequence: CASRSPSYHYEQYF. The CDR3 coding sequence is TGTGCCAGCCGAAGTCCCTCATACCACTACGAGCAGTACTTC.

In nucleotides, the CDR3 is TGTGCCAGCAGTTTACGGGGGATCGGCACCGGGGAGCTGTTTTTT. Residues: CASSLRGIGTGELFF. The chain has TRBV28 and TRBJ2-2; tentative D call: TRBD2 (6 bases). CDR1 is MDHEN, CDR2 SYDVKM, per germline. The CDR3 contains 15 residues. Trimming cost V 2 bases and J 4 bases, with 11 bases left between them.

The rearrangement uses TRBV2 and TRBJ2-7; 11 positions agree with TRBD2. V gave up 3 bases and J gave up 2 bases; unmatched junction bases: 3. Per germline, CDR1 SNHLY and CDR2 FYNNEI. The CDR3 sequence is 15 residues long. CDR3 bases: TGTGCCAGCAGTGAGACTAGCGGGGTGCCCTACGAGCAGTACTTC. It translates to CASSETSGVPYEQYF. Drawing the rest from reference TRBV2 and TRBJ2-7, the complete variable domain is EPEVTQTPSHQVTQMGQEVILRCVPISNHLYFYWYRQILGQKVEFLVSFYNNEISEKSEIFDDQFSVERPDGSNFTLKIRSTKLEDSAMYFCASSETSGVPYEQYFGPGTRLTVT.

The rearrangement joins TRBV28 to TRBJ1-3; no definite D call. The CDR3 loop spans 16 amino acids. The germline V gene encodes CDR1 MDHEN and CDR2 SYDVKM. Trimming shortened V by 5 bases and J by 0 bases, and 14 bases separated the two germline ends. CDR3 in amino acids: CASSEGNPYSGNTIYF. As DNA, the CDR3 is TGTGCCAGCAGTGAGGGAAACCCTTACTCTGGAAACACCATATATTTT.

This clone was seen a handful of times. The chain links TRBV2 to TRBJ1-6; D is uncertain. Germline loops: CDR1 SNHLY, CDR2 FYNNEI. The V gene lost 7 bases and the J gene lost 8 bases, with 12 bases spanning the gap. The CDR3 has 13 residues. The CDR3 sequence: CASIVVSDSPLHF. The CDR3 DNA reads TGTGCCAGCATAGTCGTCTCGGATTCACCCCTCCACTTT.

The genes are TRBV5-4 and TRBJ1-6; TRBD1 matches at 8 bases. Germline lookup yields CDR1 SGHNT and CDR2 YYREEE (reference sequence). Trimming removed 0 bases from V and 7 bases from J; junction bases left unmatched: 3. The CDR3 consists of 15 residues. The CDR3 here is CASSLDRGRNSPLHF. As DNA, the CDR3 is TGTGCCAGCAGCTTGGACAGGGGGAGGAATTCACCCCTCCACTTT.

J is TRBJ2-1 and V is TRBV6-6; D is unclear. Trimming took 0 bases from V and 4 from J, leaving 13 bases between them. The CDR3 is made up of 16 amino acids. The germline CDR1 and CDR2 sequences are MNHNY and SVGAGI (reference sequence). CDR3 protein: CASSYSIVGIYNEQFF. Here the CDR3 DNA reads TGTGCCAGCAGTTACTCGATCGTTGGTATTTACAATGAGCAGTTCTTC.

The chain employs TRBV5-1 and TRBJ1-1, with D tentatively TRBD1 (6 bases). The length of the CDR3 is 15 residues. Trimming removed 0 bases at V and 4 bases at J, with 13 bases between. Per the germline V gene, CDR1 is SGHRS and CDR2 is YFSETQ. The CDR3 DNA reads TGCGCCAGCAGCTTGGCCGCAGGGGCGAGCACTGAAGCTTTCTTT. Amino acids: CASSLAAGASTEAFF.

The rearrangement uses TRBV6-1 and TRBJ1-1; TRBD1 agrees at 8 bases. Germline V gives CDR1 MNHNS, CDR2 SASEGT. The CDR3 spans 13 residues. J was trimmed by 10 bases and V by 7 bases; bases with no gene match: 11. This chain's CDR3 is CASTAKGTGTAFF. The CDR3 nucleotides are TGTGCCAGCACCGCCAAAGGGACAGGTACAGCTTTCTTT.

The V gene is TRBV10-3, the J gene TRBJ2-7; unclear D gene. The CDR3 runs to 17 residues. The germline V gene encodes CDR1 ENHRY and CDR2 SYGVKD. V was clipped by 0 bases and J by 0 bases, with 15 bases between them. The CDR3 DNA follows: TGTGCCATCAGTGAGTCGTTGGTTGGGAAAAGCTCCTACGAGCAGTACTTC. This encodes CAISESLVGKSSYEQYF.

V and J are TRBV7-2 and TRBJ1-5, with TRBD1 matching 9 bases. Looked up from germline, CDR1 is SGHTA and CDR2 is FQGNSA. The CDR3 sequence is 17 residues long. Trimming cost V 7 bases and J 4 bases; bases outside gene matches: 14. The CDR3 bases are TGTGCCAGCACCCCCCAAGTCGGGACAGGGAAGAATCAGCCCCAGCATTTT. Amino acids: CASTPQVGTGKNQPQHF.

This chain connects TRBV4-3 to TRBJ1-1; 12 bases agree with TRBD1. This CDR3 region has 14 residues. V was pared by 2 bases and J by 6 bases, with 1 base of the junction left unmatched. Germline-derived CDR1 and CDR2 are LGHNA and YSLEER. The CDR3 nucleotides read TGCGCCAGCAGCCAATGGGACAGGGGGCCTGAAGCTTTCTTT. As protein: CASSQWDRGPEAFF.

In DNA form, the CDR3 reads TGTGCCATCAGTGCCTCTTCCCGGCAAAAGGGCGAGCAGTACTTC. It is translated as CAISASSRQKGEQYF. The chain has TRBV10-3 and TRBJ2-7; no clear D gene. Germline-derived CDR1 and CDR2 are ENHRY and SYGVKD. The CDR3 is 15 residues long. V lost 4 bases and J 6 bases, leaving 19 bases between the germline ends.

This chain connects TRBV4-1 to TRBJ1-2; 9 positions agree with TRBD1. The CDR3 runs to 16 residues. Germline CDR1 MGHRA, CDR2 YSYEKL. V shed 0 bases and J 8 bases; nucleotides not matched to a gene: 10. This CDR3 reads CASSQEARDRVRGYTF. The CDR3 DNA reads TGCGCCAGCAGCCAAGAAGCTAGGGACAGGGTTAGAGGCTACACCTTC.

CDR3 nucleotide sequence: TGTGCCAGCAGCTTAGGCCCACAGGGGGATGGCTACACCTTC. Encoded protein: CASSLGPQGDGYTF. This rearrangement joins TRBV11-2 to TRBJ1-2; 8 bases fit TRBD1. Germline V gene lookup returns CDR1 SGHAT and CDR2 FQNNGV. J lost 6 bases, V lost 1 base, and 4 bases had no gene match. The CDR3 loop spans 14 amino acids.

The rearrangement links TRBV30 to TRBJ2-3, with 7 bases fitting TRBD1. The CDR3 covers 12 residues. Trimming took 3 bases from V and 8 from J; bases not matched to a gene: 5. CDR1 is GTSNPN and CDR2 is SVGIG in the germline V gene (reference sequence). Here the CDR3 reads CAWSPTGVTQYF. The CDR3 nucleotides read TGTGCCTGGAGCCCTACAGGGGTTACGCAGTATTTT.

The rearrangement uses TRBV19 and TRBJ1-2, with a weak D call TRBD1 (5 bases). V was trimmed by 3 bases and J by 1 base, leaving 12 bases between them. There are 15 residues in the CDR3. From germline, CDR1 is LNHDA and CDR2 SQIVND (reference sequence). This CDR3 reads CASSMEGRGNYGYTF. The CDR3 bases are TGTGCCAGTAGTATGGAGGGACGGGGTAACTATGGCTACACCTTC.

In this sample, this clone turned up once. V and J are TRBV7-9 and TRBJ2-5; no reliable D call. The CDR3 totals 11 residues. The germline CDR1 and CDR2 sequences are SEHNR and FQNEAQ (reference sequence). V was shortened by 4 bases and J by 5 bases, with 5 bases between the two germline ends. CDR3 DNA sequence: TGTGCCAGCAGCTCCGGGGAGACCCAGTACTTC. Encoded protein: CASSSGETQYF. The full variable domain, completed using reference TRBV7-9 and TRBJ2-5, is DTGVSQNPRHKITKRGQNVTFRCDPISEHNRLYWYRQTLGQGPEFLTYFQNEAQLEKSRLLSDRFSAERPKGSFSTLEIQRTEQGDSAMYLCASSSGETQYFGPGTRLLVL.